The 5 T cell receptor beta chains below come from one sample, sequenced in a study of neurological immune-mediated disorders. MiXCR, applied by TCRdb to the 5' RACE reads, yields one record per CDR3 protein. In the table there are approximately 50,000 distinct CDR3 sequences, roughly 8.3% of which are singletons. Documented time point: longitudinal time-point 3. Material for sequencing was PBMCs. Receptor source: a woman between 40 and 55 years old in good health.

This clonotype was found many times. The V and J genes are TRBV7-8 and TRBJ1-2; TRBD1 matches 10 bases. Trimming cost V 4 bases and J 7 bases; bases outside gene matches: 18. In germline, CDR1 is SGHVS, CDR2 FQNEAQ. The CDR3 totals 18 residues. The CDR3 here is CASSSPLGSGTGVFGYTF. CDR3 coding DNA: TGTGCCAGCAGCTCCCCCCTAGGGTCCGGGACAGGGGTTTTTGGCTACACCTTC.

CDR3 in DNA: TGCAGTGCTAGAAGCCCGGACGAGCAGTACTTC. The encoded protein is CSARSPDEQYF. The chain is built from TRBV20-1 and TRBJ2-7; D is undetermined. Trimming removed 2 bases from V and 5 bases from J, with 7 bases in between. CDR1 is DFQATT and CDR2 is SNEGSKA in the germline V gene (reference sequence). The CDR3 loop spans 11 amino acids.

In its sample, this clonotype was seen a few times. J is TRBJ2-1 and V is TRBV6-2 or TRBV6-3; 10 bases fit TRBD2. The CDR3 spans 16 residues. CDR1 and CDR2 from the germline V gene are MNHEY and SVGEGT. V was pared by 6 bases and J by 8 bases, with 13 bases of the junction left unmatched. The CDR3 bases are TGTGCCAGCAGGAAAAGCGGGAGGGCCGGGGTAGATGAGCAGTTCTTC. This encodes CASRKSGRAGVDEQFF.

This clonotype came up many times. The chain uses TRBV3-1 and TRBJ2-2, with D possibly TRBD2 on 6 matching bases. CDR1 LGHDT and CDR2 YNNKEL come from the germline V gene (reference sequence). This CDR3 comprises 15 residues. V gave up 4 bases and J gave up 0 bases, with 9 bases separating them. The CDR3: CASSRGTSNTGELFF. CDR3 in DNA: TGTGCCAGCAGCCGGGGGACTTCGAACACCGGGGAGCTGTTTTTT.

J is TRBJ2-3 and V is TRBV6-2 or TRBV6-3, with 10 positions matching TRBD2. The V gene end was trimmed by 4 bases and the J gene end by 1 base; junction bases not matched to a gene: 11. The germline V gene has CDR1 MNHEY and CDR2 SVGEGT. The CDR3 covers 18 residues. CDR3 region: CASSSYEFTSGGTDTQYF. CDR3 sequence (DNA): TGTGCCAGCAGTTCCTACGAATTTACTAGCGGGGGCACAGATACGCAGTATTTT.